One sample yielded the 13 T cell receptor beta chains listed below, sequenced in a study of CD8+CD57+ T cells in acquired aplastic anemia. Profiling that covered TCR beta VDJ and CDR3 relied on genomic DNA as its template. TCRdb itself ran the reads through MiXCR, one entry per CDR3 protein. The data contain 180,000 or so distinct CDR3 sequences, approximately 46% of them singletons. The sequencing sample was made of sorted CD4+, CD8+, or CD8+CD57+ T cells (not recorded which) from PBMCs. These receptors originate from a human donor in good health.

This chain connects TRBV20-1 to TRBJ1-1; D is ambiguous. Germline CDR1 DFQATT, CDR2 SNEGSKA (reference sequence). Trimming removed 3 bases at V and 0 bases at J, with 8 bases between. The CDR3 is made up of 13 amino acids. CDR3 residues: CSASPYLNTEAFF. Here the CDR3 DNA reads TGCAGTGCTAGCCCTTACTTGAACACTGAAGCTTTCTTT.

This clonotype was observed many times. This chain connects TRBV19 to TRBJ1-1, with TRBD1 identical over 10 bases. Germline V gene sequence: CDR1 LNHDA, CDR2 SQIVND (reference sequence). Trimming took 8 bases from V and 1 from J; bases not matched to a gene: 7. The CDR3 extends over 15 amino acids. In nucleotides, the CDR3 is TGTGCCAGTTTGGACAGGGGGTTGGGGAACACTGAAGCTTTCTTT. Translating gives CASLDRGLGNTEAFF.

This clonotype was found a few times. V and J are TRBV6-1 and TRBJ1-1; D may be TRBD1 (5 bases). The V and J ends lost 0 bases and 10 bases respectively, with 18 bases between them. Germline V gene data show CDR1 as MNHNS and CDR2 as SASEGT. The length of the CDR3 is 15 residues. CDR3 residues: CASSEALGGPFGAFF. CDR3 in DNA: TGTGCCAGCAGTGAAGCGCTGGGGGGACCCTTTGGAGCTTTCTTT.

This clonotype was seen many times. The V call is TRBV19, the J call TRBJ1-2; D remains ambiguous. There are 13 residues in the CDR3. CDR1 LNHDA and CDR2 SQIVND come from the germline V gene (reference sequence). V was clipped by 6 bases and J by 10 bases, with 18 bases between them. In DNA form, the CDR3 reads TGTGCCAGTAGCTACGAAAGACACAACTCCTACACCTTC. This encodes CASSYERHNSYTF. The full variable domain, rest sourced from reference TRBV19 and TRBJ1-2, is DGGITQSPKYLFRKEGQNVTLSCEQNLNHDAMYWYRQDPGQGLRLIYYSQIVNDFQKGDIAEGYSVSREKKESFPLTVTSAQKNPTAFYLCASSYERHNSYTFGSGTRLTVV.

This clonotype showed up many times. This chain uses TRBV6-2 or TRBV6-3 with TRBJ2-7; D unclear. This CDR3 region has 11 residues. The germline V and J ends were trimmed by 6 bases and 6 bases, with 9 bases remaining between them. Germline CDR1 is MNHEY and CDR2 is SVGEGT. CDR3 amino acids: CASRYRGEQYF. Written as DNA, the CDR3 is TGTGCCAGCAGATACAGAGGCGAGCAGTACTTC.

This clonotype was recorded many times. J is TRBJ1-2 and V is TRBV2; D gene unclear. Trimming stripped 4 bases from V and 4 bases from J, with 10 bases between. Germline values: CDR1 SNHLY, CDR2 FYNNEI. The CDR3 loop spans 13 amino acids. This chain's CDR3 is CASSVSQTYGYTF. Written as DNA, the CDR3 is TGTGCCAGCAGTGTATCGCAGACCTATGGCTACACCTTC.

J is TRBJ2-1 and V is TRBV29-1; 8 bases align to TRBD1. V trimming: 4 bases; J trimming: 0 bases; junction bases outside the gene matches: 5. The CDR3 length is 15 residues. The germline V gene has CDR1 SQVTM and CDR2 ANQGSEA. CDR3 nucleotide sequence: TGCAGCGTTGCAGCAGGGGGCATCTCCTACAATGAGCAGTTCTTC. It translates to CSVAAGGISYNEQFF.

Only a few counts were recorded for this clonotype. This chain links TRBV10-2 with TRBJ2-7; TRBD1 might be the D (5 bases). Germline V lookup: CDR1 WSHSY, CDR2 SAAADI. Deletions cut 7 bases from V and 5 bases from J, with 12 bases between. The CDR3 has 12 residues. The CDR3 loop is CASTAGRNEQYF. DNA of the CDR3: TGCGCCAGCACGGCAGGGCGGAACGAGCAGTACTTC.

This clonotype was counted a single time. This chain joins TRBV5-4 and TRBJ2-3; TRBD2 agrees at 13 bases. CDR1 SGHNT and CDR2 YYREEE come from the germline V gene (reference sequence). There are 15 residues in the CDR3. V gave up 4 bases and J gave up 3 bases; unmatched junction bases: 2. CDR3 protein: CASSAGLAGTDTQYF. The CDR3, as DNA: TGTGCCAGCAGCGCGGGACTAGCGGGGACAGATACGCAGTATTTT.

This clonotype has at least ten counts. The chain couples TRBV4-2 to TRBJ2-2; TRBD2 aligns across 10 bases. The CDR3 is 16 amino acids. V shed 0 bases, J shed 8 bases, and the junction held 6 bases outside the gene matches. Germline values: CDR1 LGHNA, CDR2 YNFKEQ. The DNA of the CDR3 is TGTGCCAGCAGCCAAGAGAGCGGGAGGGCGTATGGGGAGCTGTTTTTT. Its protein is CASSQESGRAYGELFF.

The V gene is TRBV7-3, the J gene TRBJ1-6, with D perhaps TRBD1 (6 bases). Trimming shortened V by 2 bases and J by 8 bases, and 16 bases separated the two germline ends. Germline loops: CDR1 SGHTA, CDR2 FQGTGA. This CDR3 has 16 amino acids. Here the CDR3 reads CASSLEGGRMDSPLHF. The CDR3 bases are TGTGCCAGCAGCTTAGAAGGGGGGCGGATGGATTCACCCCTCCACTTT.

The table lists this clonotype with many counts. CDR3: CASSLESGRALGTQYF. In DNA form, the CDR3 reads TGTGCCAGCAGCTTGGAAAGCGGGAGGGCCCTCGGGACCCAGTACTTC. The chain is built from TRBV7-2 and TRBJ2-5; 10 bases fit TRBD2. This CDR3 has 16 amino acids. V was clipped by 3 bases and J by 7 bases; unmatched bases: 11. CDR1 and CDR2 from the germline V gene are SGHTA and FQGNSA.

The rearrangement joins TRBV5-1 to TRBJ1-6; 10 nucleotides match TRBD1. Germline V gene data show CDR1 as SGHRS and CDR2 as YFSETQ. The trim removed 7 bases at V and 10 bases at J, leaving 2 bases unmatched. The CDR3 has 12 residues. The CDR3 DNA sequence: TGCGCCAGCGGGACAGGGGAATCACCCCTCCACTTT. As protein: CASGTGESPLHF.